The 17 T cell receptor beta chains presented below share a single source sample, sequenced in a study of identical twins. A single record per CDR3 protein comes from TCRdb applying MiXCR to the 5' RACE reads. This table holds about 200,000 distinct CDR3 sequences, 5.5% to 7.5% found once. This same sample was also taken into another study, of T cells expressing NK-cell markers.

Input material: CD8+ T cells sorted from blood. The source of these receptors is a woman in her late teens or twenties in good health.

This clonotype turned up a few times. This chain connects TRBV5-1 to TRBJ2-4; TRBD2 matches 10 bases. Germline CDR1 reads SGHRS; CDR2 reads YFSETQ. With V trimmed by 4 bases and J by 7 bases, 2 bases remained unmatched. The CDR3 contains 13 residues. The CDR3 region is CASSPGLANIQYF. Here the CDR3 DNA reads TGCGCCAGCAGCCCGGGACTAGCGAACATTCAGTACTTC. Drawing the rest from reference TRBV5-1 and TRBJ2-4, the complete variable domain is KAGVTQTPRYLIKTRGQQVTLSCSPISGHRSVSWYQQTPGQGLQFLFEYFSETQRNKGNFPGRFSGRQFSNSRSEMNVSTLELGDSALYLCASSPGLANIQYFGAGTRLSVL.

This clonotype came up a few times. The rearrangement joins TRBV2 to TRBJ1-2; D unclear. Germline V CDR1 and CDR2: SNHLY, FYNNEI. Trimming removed 10 bases at V and 7 bases at J, with 19 bases between. This CDR3 region has 13 residues. This CDR3 is CATPEGVGSGYTF. The CDR3 DNA reads as TGTGCCACCCCGGAGGGTGTAGGAAGTGGCTACACCTTC.

The sample holds many counts of this clonotype. CDR3 bases: TGTGCCAGCAGTCTAAGTGAGCGGGATACGCAGTATTTT. The encoded protein is CASSLSERDTQYF. The chain links TRBV12-3 or TRBV12-4 to TRBJ2-3; TRBD2 is a possible D gene (5 bases). There are 13 residues in the CDR3. Between the trimmed V and J ends, which lost 5 bases and 6 bases, there was a span of 12 bases.

The table lists this clonotype with many counts. This chain connects TRBV12-3 or TRBV12-4 to TRBJ1-1; tentatively, D is TRBD1 (5 bases). This CDR3 contains 12 residues. Trimming removed 6 bases from V and 10 bases from J, with 15 bases in between. The CDR3: CASSLGGYGAFF. The CDR3 DNA reads TGTGCCAGCAGCCTCGGGGGATACGGAGCTTTCTTT.

V is TRBV5-4 and J is TRBJ1-6, with no clear D. Between the trimmed V and J ends, which lost 0 bases and 6 bases, there was a span of 7 bases. In germline, CDR1 is SGHNT, CDR2 YYREEE (reference sequence). The CDR3 spans 14 residues. CDR3 amino acids: CASSLGQVNSPLHF. The CDR3 coding sequence is TGTGCCAGCAGCTTGGGGCAGGTTAATTCACCCCTCCACTTT.

This clonotype has more than one count but fewer than ten. CDR3 sequence reads: CASTSDNQPQHF. CDR3 DNA sequence: TGTGCCAGTACAAGTGACAATCAGCCCCAGCATTTT. This chain links TRBV6-1 with TRBJ1-5, with D unresolved. The CDR3 contains 12 residues. Germline CDR1 MNHNS, CDR2 SASEGT. V lost 9 bases to trimming and J lost 3 bases, with 9 bases between them.

This clonotype showed up many times. The chain uses TRBV5-5 and TRBJ2-3; no definite D call. Germline assignment: CDR1 SGHKS and CDR2 YYEKEE (reference sequence). Trimming cost V 2 bases and J 3 bases, with 4 bases left between them. This CDR3 comprises 12 residues. DNA of the CDR3: TGTGCCAGCAGCTTCATAACAGATACGCAGTATTTT. Residues: CASSFITDTQYF. Supplemented by reference TRBV5-5 and TRBJ2-3, the full variable domain reads DAGVTQSPTHLIKTRGQQVTLRCSPISGHKSVSWYQQVLGQGPQFIFQYYEKEERGRGNFPDRFSARQFPNYSSELNVNALLLGDSALYLCASSFITDTQYFGPGTRLTVL.

This clonotype was seen at least ten times. The V gene is TRBV15, the J gene TRBJ2-1; D gene unclear. Per germline, CDR1 LNHNV and CDR2 YYDKDF (reference sequence). This CDR3 spans 13 amino acids. Trimming removed 5 bases at V and 8 bases at J, with 13 bases between. CDR3 region: CATSVPGWDEQFF. In DNA form, the CDR3 reads TGTGCCACCAGCGTACCGGGTTGGGATGAGCAGTTCTTC. Full variable domain (missing parts from reference TRBV15 and TRBJ2-1): DAMVIQNPRYQVTQFGKPVTLSCSQTLNHNVMYWYQQKSSQAPKLLFHYYDKDFNNEADTPDNFQSRRPNTSFCFLDIRSPGLGDTAMYLCATSVPGWDEQFFGPGTRLTVL.

There are many counts of this clonotype. The rearrangement uses TRBV12-3 or TRBV12-4 and TRBJ2-7, with D maybe TRBD1 (6 bases). The CDR3 length is 12 residues. Trimming took off 4 bases at V and 6 bases at J, with 10 bases between the two ends. The CDR3 nucleotides are TGTGCCAGCAGTTCCAGGGGTGGCGAGCAGTACTTC. Its protein is CASSSRGGEQYF.

The chain combines TRBV27 with TRBJ2-7; 8 nucleotides line up with TRBD1. Germline CDR1 MNHEY, CDR2 SMNVEV (reference sequence). Losses at the gene ends were 5 bases for V and 6 bases for J; bases not matched to a gene: 12. The CDR3 spans 15 residues. CDR3 DNA: TGTGCCAGCAGTCTAACGACAGGGGTCGTAAGCGAGCAGTACTTC. It translates to CASSLTTGVVSEQYF.

This clonotype has a handful of counts. The J gene is TRBJ2-2, the V gene TRBV11-3; the D is unclear. The CDR3 covers 14 residues. The germline V gene encodes CDR1 SGHNT and CDR2 YENEEA. Between the trimmed V and J ends, which lost 5 bases and 0 bases, there was a span of 7 bases. The CDR3: CASSQPPNTGELFF. The CDR3 DNA follows: TGTGCCAGCAGCCAGCCTCCGAACACCGGGGAGCTGTTTTTT.

This clonotype has a count of ten or more. The gene calls are TRBV4-3 and TRBJ2-7, with 11 positions matching TRBD2. Germline CDR1 reads LGHNA; CDR2 reads YSLEER. The V gene end was trimmed by 1 base and the J gene end by 4 bases; junction bases not matched to a gene: 12. The CDR3 totals 18 residues. DNA of the CDR3: TGCGCCAGCAGCCAAGGACTAGCGGGAACGTATCGGGATTACGAGCAGTACTTC. Translating it yields CASSQGLAGTYRDYEQYF.

The V and J genes are TRBV19 and TRBJ1-1; D call uncertain. Germline lookup yields CDR1 LNHDA and CDR2 SQIVND (reference sequence). The V gene lost 5 bases and the J gene lost 3 bases, with 16 bases spanning the gap. The CDR3 sequence is 15 residues long. Here the CDR3 reads CASSPRHNGDTEAFF. The CDR3 region has the DNA TGTGCCAGTAGTCCCCGTCACAATGGGGACACTGAAGCTTTCTTT. The variable domain in full, completed from reference TRBV19 and TRBJ1-1, reads DGGITQSPKYLFRKEGQNVTLSCEQNLNHDAMYWYRQDPGQGLRLIYYSQIVNDFQKGDIAEGYSVSREKKESFPLTVTSAQKNPTAFYLCASSPRHNGDTEAFFGQGTRLTVV.

The chain employs TRBV11-3 and TRBJ2-7; D is perhaps TRBD1 or TRBD2 (5 bases each). Germline V gene lookup returns CDR1 SGHNT and CDR2 YENEEA. The germline V and J ends were trimmed by 1 base and 12 bases, with 13 bases remaining between them. The CDR3 consists of 12 residues. The CDR3: CASSLGGINRYF. Written as DNA, the CDR3 is TGTGCCAGCAGCTTAGGGGGGATAAATCGGTACTTC. The variable domain in full, with the rest retrieved from reference TRBV11-3 and TRBJ2-7, is EAGVVQSPRYKIIEKKQPVAFWCNPISGHNTLYWYLQNLGQGPELLIRYENEEAVDDSQLPKDRFSAERLKGVDSTLKIQPAELGDSAVYLCASSLGGINRYFGPGTRLTVT.

The V call is TRBV2, the J call TRBJ2-3; no clear D gene. Germline-derived CDR1 and CDR2 are SNHLY and FYNNEI. V lost 8 bases and J lost 8, with 8 bases in between. There are 10 residues in the CDR3. The CDR3 DNA sequence: TGTGCCAGCGTCTTGGGTACGCAGTATTTT. This sequence encodes CASVLGTQYF. Using reference TRBV2 and TRBJ2-3 for the parts outside the CDR3, the full variable domain is EPEVTQTPSHQVTQMGQEVILRCVPISNHLYFYWYRQILGQKVEFLVSFYNNEISEKSEIFDDQFSVERPDGSNFTLKIRSTKLEDSAMYFCASVLGTQYFGPGTRLTVL.

This chain joins TRBV10-3 and TRBJ2-1; D may be TRBD1 (6 bases). V lost 6 bases and J lost 0, with 15 bases in between. The CDR3 extends over 16 amino acids. The V gene's germline CDR1 is ENHRY and CDR2 SYGVKD. This CDR3 reads CAISDLAGVSYNEQFF. In DNA form, the CDR3 reads TGTGCCATCAGCGATCTCGCAGGGGTCTCCTACAATGAGCAGTTCTTC.

The rearrangement joins TRBV18 to TRBJ1-1; 7 positions match TRBD1. The CDR3 extends over 15 amino acids. Germline CDR1 is KGHSH and CDR2 is LQKENI. The V segment lost 4 bases and the J segment 4 bases; nucleotides outside the gene matches: 9. The CDR3 DNA reads TGTGCCAGCTCACTACGACAGGGAACGTCCACTGAAGCTTTCTTT. The encoded protein is CASSLRQGTSTEAFF.